The table lists the clone carrying this T cell receptor (beta chain) with many counts. The source of the PBMCs was roughly 10 ml of fresh peripheral blood. Amplification from RNA transcripts yielded the TCR beta CDR3 regions. HTBI primers primed a first-round RT-PCR, and a second-round multiplex PCR followed. TCRdb redid the calling of the multiplex PCR reads with MiXCR, one entry per CDR3 protein. This table has about 370,000 distinct CDR3 sequences, 17% appearing once. CDR3 size: 12 residues. Germline V gene sequence: CDR1 LNHDA, CDR2 SQIVND (reference sequence). V lost 1 base and J lost 7, with 4 bases in between. These data come from a study of Graves' ophthalmopathy and Graves' hyperthyroidism.

The TCR comes from an adult woman with stable Graves' hyperthyroidism. The chain couples TRBV19 to TRBJ2-2, with no clear D. The sample comprised peripheral blood. CDR3 region: CASSIVGGELFF. The CDR3 nucleotides are TGTGCCAGTAGTATAGTTGGCGGGGAGCTGTTTTTT.